The entry below gives a single T cell receptor (beta chain) sequence along with its context. The antigen it binds to is not known. No much larger clonotype is one base removed from it; base qualities were not supplied. This record belongs to a study of blood T cell repertoires in COVID-19 (dated by TCRdb to the early 2020s). About the full investigation: Samples covering the acute and convalescent phases of COVID-19 were provided by collaborators in the United States, Italy and Spain. The material from the prospective study consisted of cDNA or gDNA derived from T cells, B-cell-depleted T cells, or PBMCs. Subjects who had been exposed to COVID-19, were actively infected with it, or had recovered from it provided the deeply sampled blood TCRbeta repertoires that made up the dataset. A freely available public database, intended as a resource for researchers studying the immune response to SARS-CoV-2, is where the repertoires were released. Samples were obtained from the ongoing ImmuneRACE study (first 160 participants) and from 1,254 subjects provided by 6 global collaborators. Sample metadata almost always included a de-identified subject ID, COVID-19 status, age in years and sex. Where HLA class I and class II types were available, the types were taken from metadata supplied by the sample provider, not from assay-based typing. What the work shows at the level of the full study, not this receptor alone: The quantity of clinical and demographic metadata differed by source and by participant and was supplied without curation.

Taken from the germline V gene (reference sequence), the CDR1 and CDR2 loops are DFQATT and SNEGSKA. The CDR3 runs 11 residues from the cysteine to the phenylalanine. The kept DNA is CDR3 alone, 33 bases in frame from the first base. TCRbeta CDR3 regions were amplified from genomic DNA by means of the immunoSEQ Assay, a bias-controlled multiplex PCR. Concerning the study's data processing: Within the assay, amplification of reference gene primers was used to estimate how many nucleated cells each sample contained. To quantify the absolute abundance of each unique TCRbeta CDR3 rearrangement, sequence reads were collapsed and filtered. Productive Simpson clonality was computed per sample as the square root of Simpson's diversity index over productive rearrangements. This immuneACCESS table, as held by TCRdb, lists in-frame sequences with V and J called but not all clones. Of the missing ones, under half trace to an unresolved V gene in checked studies; the others have no known cause. V, J and clone size reflect that table, while D and trimming were determined from the DNA. The sample data list about 270,000 clones, and approximately 91% of these were observed just once. The ten largest clones add up to about 1% of the sample.

In the prospective study, participants were 18 to 89 years old, resided in approximately 25 geographic areas of the United States, and were enrolled through a virtual design. In the prospective study, participants were assigned to cohorts based on the clinical history participants reported in a screening survey and a study questionnaire. Recovered participants in ImmuneRACE Cohort 3 were defined by two consecutive negative NP/OP PCR tests, clearance by a healthcare professional, or resolution of symptoms. Each participant in the prospective study had whole blood, serum and a nasopharyngeal or oropharyngeal swab collected by mobile phlebotomists. Additional blood draws and questionnaires over an approximately two-month period could optionally be provided by prospective study participants. Blood samples from the prospective study were shipped frozen or at room temperature prior to DNA extraction.

Material for sequencing was PBMCs or T cells enriched from blood (not recorded which). The clonotype originates from a woman aged 25 to 39 who had recovered from COVID-19. Here the chain combines TRBV20-1 and TRBJ1-3; the D gene is perhaps TRBD1, from 6 matching bases. The bases read TGCCAGGGGCGGAATGGAAACACCATATATTTT. This sequence encodes CQGRNGNTIYF.